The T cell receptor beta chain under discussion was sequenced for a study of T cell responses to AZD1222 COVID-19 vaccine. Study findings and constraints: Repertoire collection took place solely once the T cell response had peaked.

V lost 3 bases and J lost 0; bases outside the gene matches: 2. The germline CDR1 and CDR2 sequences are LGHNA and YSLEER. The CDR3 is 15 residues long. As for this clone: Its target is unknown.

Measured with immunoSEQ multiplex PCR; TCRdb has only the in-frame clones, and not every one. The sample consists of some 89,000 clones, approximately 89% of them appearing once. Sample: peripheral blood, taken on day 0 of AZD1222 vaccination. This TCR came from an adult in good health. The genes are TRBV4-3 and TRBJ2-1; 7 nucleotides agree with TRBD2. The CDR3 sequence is CASSQSGGSYNEQFF. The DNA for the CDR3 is TGCGCCAGCAGCCAGTCGGGGGGCTCCTACAATGAGCAGTTCTTC.